A single sample is the source of the 25 T cell receptor beta chains below, sequenced in a study of T cell repertoires in cytomegalovirus infection. MiXCR, run by TCRdb on the reads, gives a single entry per CDR3 protein. The data contain about 920,000 distinct CDR3 sequences, around a third of them seen just once; the ten biggest clones take up 11% to 15%. Their target antigens are unknown. Sequences were derived from cultured CD8+ T cells from PBMCs, sampled from culture after CMV antigen stimulation. These receptors were collected from a human donor in good health (CMV status not recorded). Some clones in this sample may be carry-over from other donors' samples.

The rearrangement joins TRBV4-3 to TRBJ1-2; 10 positions match TRBD1. The junction had 9 bases not matched to a gene; V was cut back by 1 base and J by 4 bases. CDR3 length: 17 residues. CDR1 and CDR2 from the germline V gene are LGHNA and YSLEER. CDR3 sequence: CASSQVKDRGYSYGYTF. The DNA of the CDR3 is TGCGCCAGCAGCCAAGTGAAGGACAGGGGGTATAGCTATGGCTACACCTTC.

The chain has TRBV10-3 and TRBJ2-3; D gene ambiguous. With 0 bases removed from V and 1 base from J, the gap between germline ends came to 5 bases. The CDR3 contains 14 residues. Germline values: CDR1 ENHRY, CDR2 SYGVKD. CDR3 sequence: CAISESVGTDTQYF. The CDR3 bases are TGTGCCATCAGTGAGTCGGTGGGCACAGATACGCAGTATTTT.

The table lists this clonotype with a few counts. This sequence joins TRBV20-1 and TRBJ2-1, with 9 bases matching TRBD1. The CDR3 runs to 15 residues. In germline, CDR1 is DFQATT, CDR2 SNEGSKA (reference sequence). V was pared by 6 bases and J by 2 bases, with 8 bases of the junction left unmatched. The CDR3: CSARDRARAYNEQFF. The CDR3 DNA sequence: TGCAGTGCGCGGGACAGGGCCAGGGCCTACAATGAGCAGTTCTTC.

There are a few counts of this clonotype. This chain links TRBV4-1 with TRBJ2-1; D is possibly TRBD2 (6 bases). V lost 1 base and J lost 8, with 15 bases in between. The CDR3 has 15 residues. Germline lookup yields CDR1 MGHRA and CDR2 YSYEKL. CDR3 in DNA: TGCGCCAGCAGCCAAGTACAATCGGGACTTGATGAGCAGTTCTTC. Its protein product is CASSQVQSGLDEQFF.

This clonotype was observed at least ten times. The V call is TRBV7-6, the J call TRBJ2-1, with 11 bases lining up with TRBD2. This CDR3 is 15 amino acids long. V dropped 5 bases and J dropped 4; count of bases not matched to a gene: 4. Germline CDR1 and CDR2: SGHVS and FNYEAQ. CDR3 region: CASSATSGEYNEQFF. CDR3 nucleotides: TGTGCCAGCAGCGCGACTAGCGGGGAGTACAATGAGCAGTTCTTC. Looking up the rest from reference TRBV7-6 and TRBJ2-1 gives the full variable domain: GAGVSQSPRYKVTKRGQDVALRCDPISGHVSLYWYRQALGQGPEFLTYFNYEAQQDKSGLPNDRFSAERPEGSISTLTIQRTEQRDSAMYRCASSATSGEYNEQFFGPGTRLTVL.

The chain links TRBV7-9 to TRBJ2-1, with D perhaps TRBD2 (6 bases). Germline CDR1 and CDR2: SEHNR and FQNEAQ (reference sequence). Trimming stripped 5 bases from V and 6 bases from J, with 20 bases between. CDR3 length equals 16 residues. The CDR3 spells CASSLTLGGRVNEQFF. Written as DNA, the CDR3 is TGTGCCAGCAGCCTGACTTTAGGAGGGCGGGTCAATGAGCAGTTCTTC.

V usage is TRBV6-5 and J usage is TRBJ1-5; TRBD1 matches at 9 bases. This CDR3 comprises 14 residues. Germline CDR1 is MNHEY and CDR2 is SVGAGI. V dropped 5 bases and J dropped 9; count of bases not matched to a gene: 8. The CDR3 loop is CASSPGTGTAPQHF. The CDR3, as DNA: TGTGCCAGCAGTCCCGGGACAGGGACTGCGCCCCAGCATTTT.

The V and J genes are TRBV6-2 or TRBV6-3 and TRBJ1-1; tentatively, D is TRBD1 (6 bases). CDR3 length: 15 amino acids. V was trimmed by 2 bases and J by 1 base, leaving 11 bases between them. The germline gives CDR1 MNHEY, CDR2 SVGEGT. The CDR3 region is CASSYMLTGNTEAFF. The CDR3 nucleotides read TGTGCCAGCAGTTACATGCTGACAGGGAACACTGAAGCTTTCTTT.

This clonotype was observed a handful of times. The rearrangement links TRBV7-9 to TRBJ1-3; D not resolved. Germline lookup yields CDR1 SEHNR and CDR2 FQNEAQ (reference sequence). This CDR3 has 14 amino acids. The ends were cut back, 1 base at V and 1 base at J, with 5 bases in the middle. CDR3 in DNA: TGTGCCAGCAGCTTAGTTGAATCTGGAAACACCATATATTTT. It codes for CASSLVESGNTIYF.

The sample holds a few counts of this clonotype. J is TRBJ1-5 and V is TRBV27; 7 positions match TRBD1. The CDR3 is 10 residues long. Germline assignment: CDR1 MNHEY and CDR2 SMNVEV (reference sequence). The CDR3 DNA reads TGTCCCAACAGGGGTCAGCCCCAGCATTTT. Protein: CPNRGQPQHF.

This clonotype appeared a few times. The chain is built from TRBV28 and TRBJ2-5, with TRBD2 matching 11 bases. Losses at the gene ends were 0 bases for V and 4 bases for J; bases not matched to a gene: 7. Germline V CDR1 and CDR2: MDHEN, SYDVKM. The CDR3 is made up of 17 amino acids. The DNA of the CDR3 is TGTGCCAGCAGTTTATGGTCGCTAGCGGGGGGAATAGAGACCCAGTACTTC. Protein: CASSLWSLAGGIETQYF.

This clonotype has just a few counts. The chain uses TRBV6-1 and TRBJ1-5; D unclear. Germline values: CDR1 MNHNS, CDR2 SASEGT. The CDR3 loop spans 13 amino acids. V lost 0 bases to trimming and J lost 2 bases, with 2 bases between them. The CDR3 DNA reads as TGTGCCAGCAGTGAAGCCGGCAATCAGCCCCAGCATTTT. Translated, it gives CASSEAGNQPQHF.

This clonotype was detected a few times. The V call is TRBV12-3 or TRBV12-4, the J call TRBJ2-1; D gene uncertain. Trimming left V 5 bases short and J 7 bases short, with 21 bases between. This CDR3 spans 16 amino acids. The CDR3 nucleotides read TGTGCCAGCAGTGGCTGGGAACACGCCACTGGGAATGAGCAGTTCTTC. Protein product: CASSGWEHATGNEQFF.

In DNA, the CDR3 is TGTGCCAGCAGCTCCACGGACAGGGATGGGGACATTCAGTACTTC. Translation gives CASSSTDRDGDIQYF. The J gene is TRBJ2-4, the V gene TRBV7-9; 8 nucleotides align to TRBD1. CDR1 and CDR2 from the germline V gene are SEHNR and FQNEAQ (reference sequence). This CDR3 spans 15 amino acids. V gave up 4 bases and J gave up 8 bases; unmatched junction bases: 10.

The V and J genes are TRBV10-3 and TRBJ2-5; TRBD2 is a possible D gene (6 bases). This CDR3 is 11 amino acids long. The germline V gene has CDR1 ENHRY and CDR2 SYGVKD. V was clipped by 1 base and J by 13 bases, with 10 bases between them. Here the CDR3 DNA reads TGTGCCATCAGTGAGTGGGGGGTGCCGTACTTC. Translated, it gives CAISEWGVPYF.

The rearrangement joins TRBV14 to TRBJ1-6, with 7 bases aligning to TRBD1. Trimming cost V 4 bases and J 14 bases; bases outside gene matches: 8. The CDR3 totals 13 residues. The germline gives CDR1 SGHDN, CDR2 FVKESK. This CDR3 is CASSLRTGGTLHF. CDR3 nucleotide sequence: TGTGCCAGCAGCCTCAGGACAGGAGGGACCCTCCACTTT. The variable domain in full, with the rest retrieved from reference TRBV14 and TRBJ1-6, is EAGVTQFPSHSVIEKGQTVTLRCDPISGHDNLYWYRRVMGKEIKFLLHFVKESKQDESGMPNNRFLAERTGGTYSTLKVQPAELEDSGVYFCASSLRTGGTLHFGNGTRLTVT.

V and J are TRBV7-6 and TRBJ2-7, with 7 nucleotides matching TRBD1. Trimming cost V 5 bases and J 5 bases; bases outside gene matches: 6. The CDR3 length is 13 residues. Germline CDR1 and CDR2: SGHVS and FNYEAQ. CDR3 nucleotides: TGTGCCAGCAGCATCCCCGGGACAGACGAGCAGTACTTC. Protein product: CASSIPGTDEQYF.

This clonotype occurred many times. The rearrangement uses TRBV7-2 and TRBJ2-7; a weak D match, TRBD2 (5 bases). The CDR3 loop spans 15 amino acids. V was shortened by 1 base and J by 3 bases, with 13 bases between the two germline ends. CDR1 is SGHTA, CDR2 FQGNSA, per germline. The CDR3 DNA is TGTGCCAGCAGCTTAGAGCACCCCGGAGGCTACGAGCAGTACTTC. Residues: CASSLEHPGGYEQYF. The entire variable domain, with the rest obtained from reference TRBV7-2 and TRBJ2-7, is as follows: GAGVSQSPSNKVTEKGKDVELRCDPISGHTALYWYRQSLGQGLEFLIYFQGNSAPDKSGLPSDRFSAERTGGSVSTLTIQRTQQEDSAVYLCASSLEHPGGYEQYFGPGTRLTVT.

The V and J genes are TRBV20-1 and TRBJ1-2, with D perhaps matching TRBD1 (6 bases). CDR1 and CDR2 from the germline V gene are DFQATT and SNEGSKA (reference sequence). V lost 1 base and J lost 5, with 17 bases in between. This CDR3 is built from 15 residues. The CDR3 sequence: CSARVLTGPSYGYTF. The CDR3 DNA reads as TGCAGTGCTAGAGTACTGACAGGACCTTCATATGGCTACACCTTC.

The chain joins TRBV6-5 to TRBJ2-2; D may match TRBD1 or TRBD2 (5 bases each). The CDR3 length is 12 residues. V shed 7 bases and J shed 7 bases, with 10 bases lying between them. Germline V gene lookup returns CDR1 MNHEY and CDR2 SVGAGI. CDR3 sequence (DNA): TGTGCCAGCACTGGGGCGGGCGGGGAGCTGTTTTTT. Its protein is CASTGAGGELFF.

The chain combines TRBV7-6 with TRBJ2-1; D might be TRBD2 (6 bases). Trimming removed 6 bases from V and 8 bases from J, with 8 bases in between. Germline V gene lookup returns CDR1 SGHVS and CDR2 FNYEAQ. There are 11 residues in the CDR3. CDR3 nucleotide sequence: TGTGCCAGCAGGTGGGGGGATGAGCAGTTCTTC. It specifies CASRWGDEQFF.

The chain combines TRBV6-6 with TRBJ2-1, with no clear D. This CDR3 comprises 16 residues. V was trimmed by 7 bases and J by 9 bases, leaving 25 bases between them. The V gene's germline CDR1 is MNHNY and CDR2 SVGAGI (reference sequence). CDR3: CASTLMGQVLIGEQFF. The CDR3 nucleotides are TGTGCCAGCACTCTAATGGGTCAGGTATTGATCGGTGAGCAGTTCTTC.

This chain links TRBV6-1 with TRBJ2-1; TRBD1 matches at 8 bases. The CDR3 sequence is 17 residues long. J gave up 3 bases and V 0 bases, and 7 bases lay outside the gene matches. Germline V gene data show CDR1 as MNHNS and CDR2 as SASEGT. The CDR3: CASSEALEDRVYNEQFF. Written as DNA, the CDR3 is TGTGCCAGCAGTGAAGCGCTAGAGGACAGGGTCTACAATGAGCAGTTCTTC.

This clonotype was found a few times. The chain recombines TRBV4-1 with TRBJ2-2; the D is unclear. This CDR3 is built from 14 residues. Germline V gene lookup returns CDR1 MGHRA and CDR2 YSYEKL. V lost 4 bases and J lost 3, with 9 bases in between. The CDR3 nucleotides are TGCGCCAGCAGCCGAATGCCCGACACCGGGGAGCTGTTTTTT. Translation gives CASSRMPDTGELFF.

This clonotype was observed a handful of times. The gene calls are TRBV6-5 and TRBJ2-1, with a tentative D call TRBD1 (5 bases). The CDR3 contains 16 residues. V was clipped by 0 bases and J by 7 bases, with 16 bases between them. Per germline, CDR1 MNHEY and CDR2 SVGAGI. CDR3 region: CASSYSTRTLSNEQFF. CDR3 DNA: TGTGCCAGCAGTTACTCGACTCGGACACTATCTAATGAGCAGTTCTTC.